The present T cell receptor (beta chain) was sequenced within a study of T cell repertoires in cytomegalovirus infection. Study-level background: Public signatures in TCR beta pointed to CMV infection and matching HLA type.

CDR1 and CDR2 (germline): SGHKS, YYEKEE (reference sequence). This CDR3 is 16 amino acids long. Trimming left V 0 bases short and J 0 bases short, with 12 bases between. Many counts were recorded for this clonotype. What it recognizes is unknown. The study, taken as a whole, reports: The ex vivo response showed dominance by HLA-C-restricted CMV-specific TCR beta clonotypes. Cumulated frequencies of public TCR beta families served to identify carriers of CMV plus the relevant HLA.

TCRdb called the reads again in MiXCR, with one record for every CDR3 protein. The sample has hundreds of thousands of distinct CDR3 sequences, about 33% seen once. The clonotype originates from a human donor in good health (CMV status not recorded). Some clones in this sample may be carry-over from other donors' samples. The sequencing sample was made of PBMCs. The chain combines TRBV5-5 with TRBJ1-1; D unresolved. The CDR3 DNA follows: TGTGCCAGCAGCTTGGATATCCTTCTTATGAACACTGAAGCTTTCTTT. Its translation: CASSLDILLMNTEAFF.